Listed here are 23 T cell receptor beta chains from one sample, sequenced in a study of control samples from healthy donors and cancer patients. Data came from immunoSEQ multiplex PCR; TCRdb stores just in-frame clones and leaves some out. The sample holds tens of thousands of clones, about 86% seen once. Sequencing input: PBMCs. Receptor source: a woman in her thirties or forties with lung cancer.

The chain couples TRBV9 to TRBJ2-7; perhaps TRBD2 as D (6 bases). The CDR3 extends over 14 amino acids. CDR1 SGDLS and CDR2 YYNGEE come from the germline V gene. The V end lost 0 bases, the J end lost 0 bases, and 7 bases lay between the germline ends. DNA for the CDR3: TGTGCCAGCAGCGTAGATAGCGGCTCCTACGAGCAGTACTTC. Protein sequence: CASSVDSGSYEQYF.

V is TRBV18 and J is TRBJ1-3, with D possibly matching TRBD1 (5 bases). Per germline, CDR1 KGHSH and CDR2 LQKENI. The CDR3 is made up of 17 amino acids. V dropped 3 bases and J dropped 0 bases, with 15 bases sitting between them. As DNA, the CDR3 is TGTGCCAGCTCACCTCAGGCAGGGCAGGTCTCTGGAAACACCATATATTTT. It is translated as CASSPQAGQVSGNTIYF.

The DNA of the CDR3 is TGTGCCAGCAGTTACGGGGGGCCCAACACTGAAGCTTTCTTT. It translates to CASSYGGPNTEAFF. V usage is TRBV6-2 or TRBV6-3 and J usage is TRBJ1-1, with a tentative D call TRBD1 (6 bases). The V gene's germline CDR1 is MNHEY and CDR2 SVGEGT. There are 14 residues in the CDR3. Trimming shortened V by 2 bases and J by 2 bases, and 9 bases separated the two germline ends.

V is TRBV4-1 and J is TRBJ2-1, with D perhaps given as TRBD1 or TRBD2 (5 bases each). The CDR3 loop spans 13 amino acids. Trimming cost V 3 bases and J 8 bases, with 11 bases left between them. Germline CDR1 and CDR2: MGHRA and YSYEKL. The DNA for the CDR3 is TGCGCCAGCAGCCAGGGGACCGGGTATGAGCAGTTCTTC. It translates to CASSQGTGYEQFF.

The genes are TRBV11-3 and TRBJ2-7; perhaps TRBD2 as D (5 bases). The CDR3 covers 14 residues. CDR1 and CDR2 (germline): SGHNT, YENEEA. V shed 7 bases and J shed 0 bases, with 13 bases lying between them. The CDR3 spells CASKSHGSSYEQYF. CDR3 nucleotide sequence: TGTGCCAGCAAATCCCATGGGAGCTCCTACGAGCAGTACTTC.

The chain carries TRBV19 and TRBJ1-2; D is undetermined. V was trimmed by 3 bases and J by 5 bases, leaving 19 bases between them. Germline CDR1 LNHDA, CDR2 SQIVND (reference sequence). The CDR3 is 16 residues long. This CDR3 reads CASSIRITTDLYGYTF. CDR3 DNA sequence: TGTGCCAGTAGTATTCGAATCACGACGGACCTATATGGCTACACCTTC.

The genes are TRBV28 and TRBJ1-5; 7 bases align to TRBD1. Germline trimming cut 3 bases from V and 2 bases from J; bases unmatched to any gene: 4. CDR3 length equals 15 residues. The V gene's germline CDR1 is MDHEN and CDR2 SYDVKM. CDR3 nucleotide sequence: TGTGCCAGCAGTTTGTTCGACAGGGGCAATCAGCCCCAGCATTTT. Translating it yields CASSLFDRGNQPQHF.

This clone appeared once. The chain couples TRBV2 to TRBJ1-2; D remains unclear. V was cut by 7 bases and J by 0 bases, with 12 bases left in between. The CDR3 sequence is 14 residues long. Per germline, CDR1 SNHLY and CDR2 FYNNEI. The chain's CDR3 is CASTREGPNYGYTF. As DNA, the CDR3 is TGTGCCAGCACCCGAGAAGGTCCTAACTATGGCTACACCTTC. The full variable domain, rest sourced from reference TRBV2 and TRBJ1-2, is EPEVTQTPSHQVTQMGQEVILRCVPISNHLYFYWYRQILGQKVEFLVSFYNNEISEKSEIFDDQFSVERPDGSNFTLKIRSTKLEDSAMYFCASTREGPNYGYTFGSGTRLTVV.

The chain is built from TRBV2 and TRBJ2-5; D possibly corresponds to TRBD2 (5 bases). CDR3 size: 15 residues. CDR1 and CDR2 from the germline V gene are SNHLY and FYNNEI. Trimming cost V 6 bases and J 4 bases, with 18 bases left between them. DNA of the CDR3: TGTGCCAGCAGCACCGGACTTTCCACCTCAGAGACCCAGTACTTC. It is translated as CASSTGLSTSETQYF.

The chain combines TRBV24-1 with TRBJ2-1, with D uncertain. The CDR3 spans 15 residues. Germline lookup yields CDR1 KGHDR and CDR2 SFDVKD. V dropped 4 bases and J dropped 9 bases, with 18 bases sitting between them. The DNA for the CDR3 is TGTGCCACCAGTGACCTCTTTCGATCGCGCGGTGAGCAGTTCTTC. Translation: CATSDLFRSRGEQFF.

This clone was recorded once. At the DNA level, this CDR3 is encoded by other sequences in the same sample as well. The rearrangement links TRBV5-1 to TRBJ1-3; D call uncertain. Germline V gene lookup returns CDR1 SGHRS and CDR2 YFSETQ. This CDR3 spans 14 amino acids. Trimming removed 0 bases at V and 2 bases at J, with 6 bases between. CDR3 protein: CASSLDGAGNTIYF. In nucleotides, the CDR3 is TGCGCCAGCAGCTTGGACGGGGCTGGAAACACCATATATTTT.

This sequence joins TRBV11-2 and TRBJ1-1, with D uncertain. This CDR3 has 17 residues. The germline V gene has CDR1 SGHAT and CDR2 FQNNGV. V was trimmed by 5 bases and J by 2 bases, leaving 21 bases between them. The CDR3 bases are TGTGCCAGCAGCATTAACCCTTGGACGGAAGATAACACTGAAGCTTTCTTT. Translating gives CASSINPWTEDNTEAFF. The full variable domain, rest sourced from reference TRBV11-2 and TRBJ1-1, is EAGVAQSPRYKIIEKRQSVAFWCNPISGHATLYWYQQILGQGPKLLIQFQNNGVVDDSQLPKDRFSAERLKGVDSTLKIQPAKLEDSAVYLCASSINPWTEDNTEAFFGQGTRLTVV.

The chain employs TRBV18 and TRBJ2-5; no clear D. The ends were cut back, 0 bases at V and 5 bases at J, with 4 bases in the middle. From germline, CDR1 is KGHSH and CDR2 LQKENI. The CDR3 sequence is 12 residues long. The DNA for the CDR3 is TGTGCCAGCTCACCACCGCGGGAGACCCAGTACTTC. Amino acids: CASSPPRETQYF.

This chain connects TRBV28 to TRBJ2-5; D uncertain. With 7 bases removed from V and 6 bases from J, the gap between germline ends came to 15 bases. CDR3 length: 13 amino acids. Germline V gene data show CDR1 as MDHEN and CDR2 as SYDVKM. For the CDR3, the DNA is TGTGCCAGCACCCTTTTAGGCCGGCAGACCCAGTACTTC. Translation gives CASTLLGRQTQYF. Full variable domain (missing parts from reference TRBV28 and TRBJ2-5): DVKVTQSSRYLVKRTGEKVFLECVQDMDHENMFWYRQDPGLGLRLIYFSYDVKMKEKGDIPEGYSVSREKKERFSLILESASTNQTSMYLCASTLLGRQTQYFGPGTRLLVL.

This clone was seen only once. V gene TRBV2 combines with J gene TRBJ1-1, with unresolved D. The CDR3 is 13 residues long. V was shortened by 11 bases and J by 1 base, with 14 bases between the two germline ends. Per germline, CDR1 SNHLY and CDR2 FYNNEI. This CDR3 reads CAGQDTRNTEAFF. CDR3 bases: TGTGCCGGCCAAGACACGCGGAACACTGAAGCTTTCTTT.

The V and J genes are TRBV9 and TRBJ2-1; 12 nucleotides line up with TRBD2. From germline, CDR1 is SGDLS and CDR2 YYNGEE. J gave up 2 bases and V 0 bases, and 0 bases lay outside the gene matches. This CDR3 has 16 residues. CDR3 DNA sequence: TGTGCCAGCAGCGTAGGACTAGCGGGGGCCTACAATGAGCAGTTCTTC. It specifies CASSVGLAGAYNEQFF.

V is TRBV23-1 and J is TRBJ2-2, with D uncertain. TRBV23-1 is treated as an ORF (open reading frame) with a function not yet certain. The CDR3 extends over 14 amino acids. V was pared by 4 bases and J by 5 bases, with 11 bases between. The CDR3 protein is CASSPGVGTGELFF. The CDR3 coding sequence is TGCGCCAGCAGTCCGGGCGTAGGAACCGGGGAGCTGTTTTTT.

This clone was seen only a few times. The chain combines TRBV6-5 with TRBJ1-1; D not certain. Germline-derived CDR1 and CDR2 are MNHEY and SVGAGI. There are 15 residues in the CDR3. CDR3 sequence (DNA): TGTAATGGAGGAGTGCCGGGCCGGTTGAACACTGAAGCTTTCTTT. This gives the protein CNGGVPGRLNTEAFF.

The V and J genes are TRBV11-3 and TRBJ2-7; D uncertain. CDR1 and CDR2 from the germline V gene are SGHNT and YENEEA. The CDR3 is 11 amino acids. V shed 3 bases and J shed 5 bases, with 5 bases lying between them. This CDR3 is CASSLTDEQYF. The CDR3 bases are TGTGCCAGCAGCTTGACTGACGAGCAGTACTTC.

This sequence joins TRBV5-4 and TRBJ2-5; D is ambiguous. The CDR3 is 14 amino acids. From germline, CDR1 is SGHNT and CDR2 YYREEE (reference sequence). The V end lost 0 bases, the J end lost 5 bases, and 11 bases lay between the germline ends. The DNA for the CDR3 is TGTGCCAGCAGCTTGGAACTCCCCGGGGAGACCCAGTACTTC. Protein sequence: CASSLELPGETQYF.

The J gene is TRBJ1-5, the V gene TRBV7-8; D not resolved. The V end lost 6 bases, the J end lost 0 bases, and 18 bases lay between the germline ends. The germline V gene has CDR1 SGHVS and CDR2 FQNEAQ. The CDR3 runs to 17 residues. In nucleotides, the CDR3 is TGTGCCAGCAGTCCAAAACCAGAGCCGATTAGCAATCAGCCCCAGCATTTT. Protein sequence: CASSPKPEPISNQPQHF.

This chain joins TRBV11-3 and TRBJ1-1, with no clear D. V lost 2 bases and J 4 bases, leaving 8 bases between the germline ends. Germline lookup yields CDR1 SGHNT and CDR2 YENEEA. CDR3 size: 13 residues. The CDR3 DNA is TGTGCCAGCAGCTTACGGCCGGGCACTGAAGCTTTCTTT. It translates to CASSLRPGTEAFF.

V and J are TRBV6-1 and TRBJ2-7, with D possibly TRBD1 on 6 matching bases. Germline V gene lookup returns CDR1 MNHNS and CDR2 SASEGT. The germline V and J ends were trimmed by 3 bases and 2 bases, with 11 bases remaining between them. This CDR3 has 14 residues. In DNA form, the CDR3 reads TGTGCCAGCAGTGACCGACAGGAGCCCTACGAGCAGTACTTC. It specifies CASSDRQEPYEQYF.